Presented here are 14 T cell receptor beta chains from one specimen sequenced in a study of shared clonotypes between healthy human individuals. TCRdb keeps only in-frame clones here, not all; method: immunoSEQ multiplex PCR. The sample consists of about 2.1 million clones, about 93% of them appearing once. It was CD45RO-negative cells, positively selected for CCR7, that made up naive CD8 cells, with terminally differentiated effector memory CD45RA+ cells excluded. What was sequenced was naive CD8+ T cells from PBMCs. These receptors came from a man aged 18-30 years in good health. Some clones in this sample may be carry-over from other donors' samples.

V is TRBV7-2 and J is TRBJ2-5; the D gene is possibly TRBD2 (5 bases). The germline V and J ends were trimmed by 5 bases and 2 bases, with 18 bases remaining between them. CDR3 length equals 16 residues. Looked up from germline, CDR1 is SGHTA and CDR2 is FQGNSA. The CDR3 region is CASSPNAEGLQETQYF. Here the CDR3 DNA reads TGTGCCAGCAGCCCGAATGCCGAGGGTTTGCAAGAGACCCAGTACTTC.

The chain uses TRBV27 and TRBJ2-7; unclear D gene. The V end lost 6 bases, the J end lost 12 bases, and 6 bases lay between the germline ends. This CDR3 spans 8 amino acids. Germline-derived CDR1 and CDR2 are MNHEY and SMNVEV (reference sequence). The CDR3 region is CASRCPYF. The CDR3 nucleotides are TGTGCCAGCAGGTGTCCGTACTTC.

This CDR3 reads CASTIGGFRDTQYF. The CDR3 nucleotides are TGCGCCAGCACTATCGGGGGGTTCAGAGATACGCAGTATTTT. V gene TRBV5-1 combines with J gene TRBJ2-3, with TRBD2 matching 7 bases. The CDR3 is 14 amino acids. The ends lost 6 bases at V and 5 bases at J; junction bases unmatched: 9. Germline V gives CDR1 SGHRS, CDR2 YFSETQ.

This chain uses TRBV5-6 with TRBJ2-1; 9 nucleotides match TRBD2. Per germline, CDR1 SGHDT and CDR2 YYEEEE. Losses at the gene ends were 0 bases for V and 4 bases for J; bases not matched to a gene: 5. The CDR3 covers 16 residues. CDR3 protein: CASSLVGGRVYNEQFF. The CDR3 nucleotides are TGTGCCAGCAGCTTGGTGGGCGGGAGGGTATACAATGAGCAGTTCTTC.

This clone has a handful of counts. The chain links TRBV30 to TRBJ2-2; D gene uncertain. In germline, CDR1 is GTSNPN, CDR2 SVGIG (reference sequence). V was shortened by 4 bases and J by 6 bases, with 9 bases between the two germline ends. CDR3 length equals 12 residues. CDR3: CAWTRASGELFF. As DNA, the CDR3 is TGTGCCTGGACTAGGGCCTCCGGGGAGCTGTTTTTT.

Notes on this clone: The same CDR3 is also encoded by other DNA sequences in this sample. This sequence joins TRBV11-2 and TRBJ2-7; D remains ambiguous. CDR3 length: 12 amino acids. CDR1 is SGHAT, CDR2 FQNNGV, per germline. Between the trimmed V and J ends, which lost 1 base and 6 bases, there was a span of 7 bases. The CDR3 protein is CASSLGSGEQYF. In DNA form, the CDR3 reads TGTGCCAGCAGCTTAGGCTCCGGCGAGCAGTACTTC.

This clone was recorded once. CDR3 bases: TGCAGCGTTGAACGCATCCGGCTAGCGGGAGTCGGTGATACGCAGTATTTT. Protein product: CSVERIRLAGVGDTQYF. The chain combines TRBV29-1 with TRBJ2-3; 10 nucleotides line up with TRBD2. CDR1 SQVTM and CDR2 ANQGSEA come from the germline V gene. This CDR3 is 17 amino acids long. With V trimmed by 2 bases and J by 6 bases, 14 bases remained unmatched.

This clone was counted a single time. This rearrangement joins TRBV9 to TRBJ2-3; 9 positions agree with TRBD2. This CDR3 has 16 amino acids. J gave up 1 base and V 2 bases, and 5 bases lay outside the gene matches. The germline V gene encodes CDR1 SGDLS and CDR2 YYNGEE. CDR3 loop: CASSVQTSGRTDTQYF. CDR3 coding DNA: TGTGCCAGCAGCGTCCAGACTAGCGGACGCACAGATACGCAGTATTTT.

The rearrangement links TRBV13 to TRBJ1-2; D remains ambiguous. CDR1 is PRHDT, CDR2 FYEKMQ, per germline (reference sequence). Trimming cost V 0 bases and J 4 bases, with 6 bases left between them. The CDR3 covers 13 residues. This chain's CDR3 is CASSLGPVYGYTF. The DNA of the CDR3 is TGTGCCAGCAGCTTAGGGCCGGTCTATGGCTACACCTTC.

V and J are TRBV13 and TRBJ2-7; D possibly uses TRBD1 or TRBD2 (5 bases each). The CDR3 covers 15 residues. V gave up 0 bases and J gave up 0 bases, with 9 bases separating them. Germline CDR1 and CDR2: PRHDT and FYEKMQ (reference sequence). CDR3 loop: CASSLGPRGSYEQYF. The CDR3 nucleotides read TGTGCCAGCAGCTTAGGTCCGAGGGGCTCCTACGAGCAGTACTTC.

This clone was found once. The V gene is TRBV2, the J gene TRBJ2-7; possible D gene TRBD2, 7 bases. The CDR3 is 15 residues long. V lost 3 bases and J 1 base, leaving 13 bases between the germline ends. From germline, CDR1 is SNHLY and CDR2 FYNNEI. The CDR3 protein is CASSEDAGASYEQYF. The CDR3 DNA sequence: TGTGCCAGCAGTGAGGACGCGGGGGCATCCTACGAGCAGTACTTC.

The chain joins TRBV29-1 to TRBJ1-2; D ambiguous. The CDR3 has 15 residues. Germline CDR1 is SQVTM and CDR2 is ANQGSEA. The V gene lost 3 bases and the J gene lost 8 bases, with 22 bases spanning the gap. CDR3 bases: TGCAGCGTTGAGAATGTCCCCCGGGAGCTGGTAGGCTACACCTTC. Its protein is CSVENVPRELVGYTF.

The chain carries TRBV2 and TRBJ2-5; D uncertain. Germline V gene sequence: CDR1 SNHLY, CDR2 FYNNEI. V lost 3 bases and J lost 5, with 10 bases in between. The CDR3 has 13 amino acids. For the CDR3, the DNA is TGTGCCAGCAGTGATCTGGGGTGGGAGACCCAGTACTTC. Encoded protein: CASSDLGWETQYF.

The rearrangement links TRBV25-1 to TRBJ1-1, with a weak D call TRBD1 (6 bases). CDR1 is MGHDK, CDR2 SYGVNS, per germline. There are 14 residues in the CDR3. Trimming cost V 3 bases and J 1 base, with 9 bases left between them. The CDR3 sequence: CASSEVRGNTEAFF. DNA for the CDR3: TGTGCCAGCAGTGAGGTCAGGGGGAACACTGAAGCTTTCTTT.